This is a list of T cell receptor beta chains from one sample in a study of Ad26.COV2.S vaccination and SARS-CoV-2 variants. Method: immunoSEQ multiplex PCR; TCRdb's copy keeps in-frame clones and lacks some. Among a few hundred thousand clones listed, approximately 89% were seen once. The specimen comprised peripheral blood, sampled in a trial of Ad26.COV2.S vaccine versus placebo. The receptors come from a person aged 18-65 years who received the Ad26.COV2.S COVID-19 vaccine or a placebo. The CDR3 runs from the conserved cysteine through the conserved F or W. Each record gives: J gene, V gene, clone size, D gene, CDR3 protein, CDR3 DNA. D genes are given only for firm matches. Only part of the rows carry a size: once, few, many, or a class if the clone is expanded.

>TRBJ2-1|TRBV11-3|once|.
CASSLAQNSYNEQFF
TGTGCCAGCAGCTTAGCACAAAACTCCTACAATGAGCAGTTCTTC
>TRBJ2-1|TRBV28|.|.
CASRGPSYNEQFF
TGTGCCAGCAGGGGACCGTCCTACAATGAGCAGTTCTTC
>TRBJ2-7|TRBV5-1|.|.
CASSRGTHEQYF
TGCGCCAGCAGCCGGGGGACCCACGAGCAGTACTTC
>TRBJ1-2|TRBV11-2|.|.
CASSLATASYGYTF
TGTGCCAGCAGCTTAGCGACAGCCAGCTATGGCTACACCTTC
>TRBJ2-7|TRBV5-4|.|.
CASSLETFAEQYF
TGTGCCAGCAGCTTGGAAACCTTTGCCGAGCAGTACTTC
>TRBJ2-1|TRBV12-5|.|.
CASGFTWGQSSYNEQFF
TGTGCTAGTGGTTTCACCTGGGGTCAGAGCTCCTACAATGAGCAGTTCTTC
>TRBJ2-1|TRBV7-6|.|.
CASSLDRADEQFF
TGTGCCAGCAGCTTAGACAGGGCGGATGAGCAGTTCTTC
>TRBJ1-6|TRBV6-1|few|.
CASSYQGSGSPLHF
TGTGCCAGCAGTTATCAGGGTTCGGGTTCACCCCTCCACTTT
>TRBJ1-5|TRBV6-4|.|TRBD1
CASSPTGGGQPQHF
TGTGCCAGCAGTCCCACAGGGGGCGGCCAGCCCCAGCATTTT
>TRBJ1-1|TRBV18|.|.
CASAKRTASEAFF
TGTGCCAGCGCCAAACGGACTGCCTCTGAAGCTTTCTTT
>TRBJ2-1|TRBV7-3|.|.
CASSSSGTDYNEQFF
TGTGCCAGCAGCTCCTCCGGGACGGATTACAATGAGCAGTTCTTC
>TRBJ2-1|TRBV5-1|.|TRBD2
CASKRGGRSGPYNEQFF
TGCGCCAGCAAGCGTGGCGGGAGATCGGGGCCCTACAATGAGCAGTTCTTC
>TRBJ1-2|TRBV28|few|.
CATSRVNYGYTF
TGTGCCACCTCAAGAGTGAACTATGGCTACACCTTC
>TRBJ2-5|TRBV5-4|.|.
CASSSDDQETQYF
TGTGCCAGCAGTTCTGACGACCAAGAGACCCAGTACTTC
>TRBJ1-2|TRBV29-1|.|.
CSVEDFYGYTF
TGCAGCGTTGAAGACTTCTATGGCTACACCTTC
>TRBJ2-3|TRBV6-2/TRBV6-3|.|.
CASSFPGTRITDTQYF
TGTGCCAGCAGTTTCCCCGGGACCAGGATCACAGATACGCAGTATTTT
>TRBJ2-3|TRBV5-6|.|.
CASSLAGADTQYF
TGTGCCAGCAGCTTGGCCGGAGCAGATACGCAGTATTTT
>TRBJ2-1|TRBV4-2|.|TRBD1
CASSEFRDRGYNEQFF
TGTGCCAGCAGCGAATTCCGGGACAGAGGGTACAATGAGCAGTTCTTC
>TRBJ2-2|TRBV7-8|.|.
CASSLVGSGGGTGELFF
TGTGCCAGCAGCTTAGTTGGCAGTGGAGGTGGGACCGGGGAGCTGTTTTTT
>TRBJ1-2|TRBV4-1|.|.
CASSLAGRNYGYTF
TGCGCCAGCAGCCTAGCAGGGCGGAACTATGGCTACACCTTC
>TRBJ2-1|TRBV24-1|.|.
CATSVGFDGNEQFF
TGTGCCACCAGCGTAGGATTCGACGGCAATGAGCAGTTCTTC
>TRBJ1-2|TRBV6-5|.|.
CASSYWGGSNYGYTF
TGTGCCAGCAGTTACTGGGGCGGCAGTAACTATGGCTACACCTTC
>TRBJ1-2|TRBV19|.|.
CASSMGLLYGYTF
TGTGCCAGTAGTATGGGACTGCTCTATGGCTACACCTTC
>TRBJ2-5|TRBV5-6|.|TRBD2
CASSLYGAGGKETQYF
TGTGCCAGCAGCTTGTACGGGGCGGGAGGGAAAGAGACCCAGTACTTC
>TRBJ1-1|TRBV6-1|.|.
CASSEISGNTEAFF
TGTGCCAGCAGTGAGATTAGCGGGAACACTGAAGCTTTCTTT
>TRBJ1-6|TRBV14|.|.
CASSRRQGQSSYNSPLHF
TGTGCCAGCAGCCGTAGACAAGGCCAAAGCTCCTATAATTCACCCCTCCACTTT
>TRBJ2-1|TRBV7-9|once|TRBD2
CASSSGTSGSDEQFF
TGTGCCAGCAGCTCCGGGACTAGCGGGAGTGATGAGCAGTTCTTC
>TRBJ2-7|TRBV7-2|.|TRBD2
CASSLTRFSGRPYEQYF
TGTGCCAGCAGTTTGACCCGCTTTAGCGGGAGGCCCTACGAGCAGTACTTC
>TRBJ2-1|TRBV6-6|.|.
CASSGTSTQQFF
TGTGCCAGCAGTGGTACTAGCACCCAGCAGTTCTTC
>TRBJ2-7|TRBV7-2|.|.
CASSSGHSYEQYF
TGTGCCAGCAGCTCGGGACATTCCTACGAGCAGTACTTC
>TRBJ2-1|TRBV5-1|.|TRBD2
CASSLGLAPLTYNEQFF
TGCGCCAGCAGCTTGGGACTAGCCCCACTAACCTACAATGAGCAGTTCTTC
>TRBJ1-4|TRBV2|once|.
CASSGGIAREKLFF
TGTGCCAGCTCCGGGGGAATAGCGCGGGAAAAACTGTTTTTT
>TRBJ2-3|TRBV11-3|.|TRBD2
CASSLPSGFGTGDTQYF
TGTGCCAGCAGCTTACCTAGCGGGTTCGGCACGGGAGATACGCAGTATTTT
>TRBJ1-3|TRBV9|once|.
CASSVAPQRGGNTIYF
TGTGCCAGCAGCGTAGCTCCCCAAAGGGGTGGAAACACCATATATTTT
>TRBJ2-2|TRBV7-3|.|.
CASSPPGANTGELFF
TGTGCCAGCAGTCCACCAGGGGCGAACACCGGGGAGCTGTTTTTT
>TRBJ1-1|TRBV18|.|.
CASSPGLGTEAFF
TGTGCCAGCTCACCAGGGTTGGGCACTGAAGCTTTCTTT
>TRBJ1-2|TRBV5-1|.|TRBD1
CASSLPGQGRGYTF
TGCGCCAGCAGCTTGCCCGGACAGGGAAGGGGCTACACCTTC
>TRBJ2-5|TRBV2|once|TRBD1
CASTLTGDPRETQYF
TGTGCCAGCACCCTGACAGGGGACCCCCGAGAGACCCAGTACTTC
>TRBJ2-7|TRBV30|.|.
CALWSGPATYEQYF
TGTGCCCTTTGGAGCGGGCCTGCCACCTACGAGCAGTACTTC
>TRBJ2-7|TRBV6-6|.|TRBD2
CASSLRGLAGGVSYEQYF
TGTGCCAGCAGTCTCAGGGGACTAGCGGGAGGGGTATCCTACGAGCAGTACTTC
>TRBJ2-6|TRBV4-1|.|TRBD1
CASAYRGDRAISGANVLTF
TGCGCCAGCGCATATCGAGGGGACAGGGCAATCTCTGGGGCCAACGTCCTGACTTTC
>TRBJ2-5|TRBV24-1|.|TRBD2
CATSGSGRAEETQYF
TGTGCCACCAGTGGGAGCGGGAGGGCCGAGGAGACCCAGTACTTC
>TRBJ1-1|TRBV30|.|.
CACVTVNTEAFF
TGTGCCTGCGTTACAGTGAACACTGAAGCTTTCTTT
>TRBJ2-7|TRBV5-1|.|.
CASSLGGREYEQYF
TGCGCCAGCAGCTTGGGGGGGAGAGAATACGAGCAGTACTTC
>TRBJ1-5|TRBV4-2|few|TRBD1
CASSQGAGQGERQPQHF
TGTGCCAGCAGCCAAGGGGCGGGACAGGGAGAACGTCAGCCCCAGCATTTT
>TRBJ2-1|TRBV7-9|.|TRBD2
CASSFPAGGEQFF
TGTGCCAGCAGCTTCCCAGCGGGAGGTGAGCAGTTCTTC
>TRBJ2-2|TRBV28|.|TRBD2
CASSEGSGKNTGELFF
TGTGCCAGCAGTGAAGGTAGCGGGAAGAACACCGGGGAGCTGTTTTTT
>TRBJ2-1|TRBV6-5|.|TRBD2
CASRILAGFMNEQFF
TGTGCCAGCAGAATACTAGCGGGTTTTATGAATGAGCAGTTCTTC
>TRBJ2-5|TRBV28|.|.
CASSLVRQMAQETQYF
TGTGCCAGCAGTTTAGTCCGGCAGATGGCCCAAGAGACCCAGTACTTC